The 10 T cell receptor beta chains below all came from one sample that was sequenced in a study of a mutant IDH1 vaccine in newly diagnosed glioma. The time point was: week 23, last vaccination. The content of each vaccine dose was 300 ug of mutant IDH1 20-mer peptide, and topical imiquimod accompanied it. These receptors are not linked to any known antigen. Clones were read by immunoSEQ multiplex PCR, and TCRdb kept only the in-frame ones, dropping some. The sample lists about 20,000 clones, almost 85% seen once, with approximately 13% in the top ten. The sequenced sample was PBMCs, obtained from a glioma patient whose treatment included an IDH1 peptide vaccine. These receptors originate from a man between 25 and 39 years old with glioma.

V usage is TRBV15 and J usage is TRBJ2-2; perhaps TRBD2 as D (6 bases). The CDR3 is made up of 15 amino acids. V lost 4 bases and J 5 bases, leaving 14 bases between the germline ends. Germline assignment: CDR1 LNHNV and CDR2 YYDKDF (reference sequence). This chain's CDR3 is CATSKARDWTGELFF. The CDR3 bases are TGTGCCACCAGCAAGGCGCGGGACTGGACCGGGGAGCTGTTTTTT.

This chain joins TRBV7-9 and TRBJ2-1; tentative D call: TRBD2 (7 bases). The ends were cut back, 11 bases at V and 4 bases at J, with 18 bases in the middle. The CDR3 runs 14 residues. Germline V CDR1 and CDR2: SEHNR, FQNEAQ (reference sequence). In DNA form, the CDR3 reads TGTGCCCCTGGGGGGCTAGCGGATTACAATGAGCAGTTCTTC. It yields the protein CAPGGLADYNEQFF.

The V call is TRBV7-9, the J call TRBJ2-5; tentative D call: TRBD2 (6 bases). The CDR3 consists of 15 residues. Germline V gene data show CDR1 as SEHNR and CDR2 as FQNEAQ (reference sequence). Trimming cost V 2 bases and J 5 bases, with 15 bases left between them. This chain's CDR3 is CASSLFGGRRETQYF. CDR3 DNA: TGTGCCAGCAGCTTATTTGGGGGGAGGAGGGAGACCCAGTACTTC.

V usage is TRBV6-5 and J usage is TRBJ2-4; the D call may be TRBD1 or TRBD2 (6 bases each). The CDR3 has 15 amino acids. The germline gives CDR1 MNHEY, CDR2 SVGAGI. V was trimmed by 0 bases and J by 5 bases, leaving 11 bases between them. CDR3 loop: CASSYSWGAENIQYF. In DNA, the CDR3 is TGTGCCAGCAGTTACTCTTGGGGGGCGGAAAACATTCAGTACTTC.

The chain has TRBV6-1 and TRBJ2-6; TRBD2 aligns across 10 bases. In germline, CDR1 is MNHNS, CDR2 SASEGT. CDR3 length: 15 residues. V gave up 8 bases and J gave up 4 bases; unmatched junction bases: 5. In DNA form, the CDR3 reads TGTGCCAGCCGGCTAGCGGGAGCGGGGGCCAACGTCCTGACTTTC. Translated, it gives CASRLAGAGANVLTF.

The chain carries TRBV6-5 and TRBJ1-2; no clear D. Per the germline V gene, CDR1 is MNHEY and CDR2 is SVGAGI. The ends were cut back, 0 bases at V and 7 bases at J, with 12 bases in the middle. The CDR3 consists of 14 residues. The CDR3 DNA follows: TGTGCCAGCAGTTACTCGAGATTGGGGTTTGGCTACACCTTC. Protein sequence: CASSYSRLGFGYTF.

The chain joins TRBV6-5 to TRBJ2-7, with 9 positions matching TRBD2. CDR1 MNHEY and CDR2 SVGAGI come from the germline V gene. Germline trimming cut 5 bases from V and 6 bases from J; bases unmatched to any gene: 8. The CDR3 totals 14 residues. The CDR3, as DNA: TGTGCCAGCAGTAGCTGGCAAGCGGGAGGCGAGCAGTACTTC. As protein: CASSSWQAGGEQYF.

The J gene is TRBJ2-2, the V gene TRBV7-8, with 8 bases that match TRBD2. This CDR3 contains 15 residues. V was pared by 5 bases and J by 4 bases, with 6 bases of the junction left unmatched. The germline V gene has CDR1 SGHVS and CDR2 FQNEAQ. The CDR3 coding sequence is TGTGCCAGCAGCGTCCGGACTAGCCCCACCGGGGAGCTGTTTTTT. Its protein is CASSVRTSPTGELFF. The full variable domain, with the rest looked up from reference TRBV7-8 and TRBJ2-2, is GAGVSQSPRYKVAKRGQDVALRCDPISGHVSLFWYQQALGQGPEFLTYFQNEAQLDKSGLPSDRFFAERPEGSVSTLKIQRTQQEDSAVYLCASSVRTSPTGELFFGEGSRLTVL.

The chain joins TRBV10-3 to TRBJ2-5, with D hard to call. Germline V CDR1 and CDR2: ENHRY, SYGVKD. The V and J ends lost 4 bases and 0 bases respectively, with 3 bases between them. The CDR3 runs 12 residues. This CDR3 is CAISAYQETQYF. CDR3 sequence (DNA): TGTGCCATCAGTGCCTACCAAGAGACCCAGTACTTC.

The chain has TRBV6-5 and TRBJ1-2; no clear D. With 3 bases removed from V and 0 bases from J, the gap between germline ends came to 14 bases. Germline lookup yields CDR1 MNHEY and CDR2 SVGAGI. The length of the CDR3 is 16 residues. The CDR3: CASSYSGSFSNYGYTF. Written as DNA, the CDR3 is TGTGCCAGCAGTTATTCGGGCAGCTTCTCTAACTATGGCTACACCTTC.